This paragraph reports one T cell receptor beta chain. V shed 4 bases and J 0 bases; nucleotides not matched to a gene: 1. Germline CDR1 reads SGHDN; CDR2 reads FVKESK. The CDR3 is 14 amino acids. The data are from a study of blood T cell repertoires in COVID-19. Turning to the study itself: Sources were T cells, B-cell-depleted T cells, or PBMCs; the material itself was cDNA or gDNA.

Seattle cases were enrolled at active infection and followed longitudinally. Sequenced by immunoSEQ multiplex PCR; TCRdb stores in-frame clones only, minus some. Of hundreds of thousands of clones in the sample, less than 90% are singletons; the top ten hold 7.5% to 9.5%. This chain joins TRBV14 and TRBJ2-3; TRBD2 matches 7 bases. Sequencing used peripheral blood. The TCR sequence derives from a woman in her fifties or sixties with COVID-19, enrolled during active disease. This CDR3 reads CASSPRGSTDTQYF. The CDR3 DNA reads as TGTGCCAGCAGCCCGCGGGGGAGCACAGATACGCAGTATTTT.